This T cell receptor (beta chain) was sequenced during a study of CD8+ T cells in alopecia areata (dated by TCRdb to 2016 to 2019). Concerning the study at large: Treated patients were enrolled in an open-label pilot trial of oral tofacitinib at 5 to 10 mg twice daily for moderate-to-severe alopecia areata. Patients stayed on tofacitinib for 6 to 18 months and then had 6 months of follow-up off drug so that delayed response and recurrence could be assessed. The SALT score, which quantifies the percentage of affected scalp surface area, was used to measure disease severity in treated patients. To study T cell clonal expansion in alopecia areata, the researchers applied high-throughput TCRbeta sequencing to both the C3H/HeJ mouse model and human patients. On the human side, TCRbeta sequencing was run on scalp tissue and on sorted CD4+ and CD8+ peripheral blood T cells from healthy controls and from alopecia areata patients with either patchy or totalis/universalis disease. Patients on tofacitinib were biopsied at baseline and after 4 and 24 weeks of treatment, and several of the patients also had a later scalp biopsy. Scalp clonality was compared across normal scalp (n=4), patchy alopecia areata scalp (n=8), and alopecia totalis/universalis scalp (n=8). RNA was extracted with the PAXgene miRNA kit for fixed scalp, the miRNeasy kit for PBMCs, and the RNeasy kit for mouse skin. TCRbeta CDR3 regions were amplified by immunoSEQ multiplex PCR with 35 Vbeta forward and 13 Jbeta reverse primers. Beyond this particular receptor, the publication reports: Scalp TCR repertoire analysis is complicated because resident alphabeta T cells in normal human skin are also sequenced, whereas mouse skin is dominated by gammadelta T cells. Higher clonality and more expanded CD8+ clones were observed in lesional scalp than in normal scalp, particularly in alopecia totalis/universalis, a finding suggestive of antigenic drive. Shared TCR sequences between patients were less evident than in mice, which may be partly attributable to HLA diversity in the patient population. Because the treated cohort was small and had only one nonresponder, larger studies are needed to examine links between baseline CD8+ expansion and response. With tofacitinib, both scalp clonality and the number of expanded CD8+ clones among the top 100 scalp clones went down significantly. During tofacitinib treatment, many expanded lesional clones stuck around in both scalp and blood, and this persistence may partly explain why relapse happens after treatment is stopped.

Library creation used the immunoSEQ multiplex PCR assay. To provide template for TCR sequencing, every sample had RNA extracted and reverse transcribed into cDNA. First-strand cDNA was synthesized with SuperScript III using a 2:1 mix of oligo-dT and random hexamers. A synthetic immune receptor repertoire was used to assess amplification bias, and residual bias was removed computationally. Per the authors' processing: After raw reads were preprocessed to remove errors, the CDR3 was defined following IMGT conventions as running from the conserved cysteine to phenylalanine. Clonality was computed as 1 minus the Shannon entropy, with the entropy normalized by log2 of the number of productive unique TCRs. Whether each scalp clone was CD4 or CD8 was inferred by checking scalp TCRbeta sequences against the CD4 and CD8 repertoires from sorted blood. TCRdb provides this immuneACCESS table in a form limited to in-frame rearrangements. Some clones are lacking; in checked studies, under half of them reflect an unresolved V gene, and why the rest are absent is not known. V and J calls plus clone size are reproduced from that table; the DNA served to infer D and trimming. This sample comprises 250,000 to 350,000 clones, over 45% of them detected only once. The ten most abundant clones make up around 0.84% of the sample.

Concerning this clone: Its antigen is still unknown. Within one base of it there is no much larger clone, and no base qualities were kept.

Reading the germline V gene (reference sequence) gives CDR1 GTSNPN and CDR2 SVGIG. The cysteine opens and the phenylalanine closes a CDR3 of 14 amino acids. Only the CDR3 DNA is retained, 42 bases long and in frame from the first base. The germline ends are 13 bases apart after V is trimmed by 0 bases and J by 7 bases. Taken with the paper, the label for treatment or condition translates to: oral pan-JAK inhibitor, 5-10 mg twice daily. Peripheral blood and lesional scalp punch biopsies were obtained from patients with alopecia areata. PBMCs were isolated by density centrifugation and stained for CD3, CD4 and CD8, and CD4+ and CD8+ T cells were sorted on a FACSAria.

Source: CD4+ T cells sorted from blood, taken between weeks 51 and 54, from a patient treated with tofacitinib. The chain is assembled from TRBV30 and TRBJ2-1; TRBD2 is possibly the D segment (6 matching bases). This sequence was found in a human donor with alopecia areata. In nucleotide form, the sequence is TGTGCCTGGAGTGTACGTCGGGGGTTGAATGAGCAGTTCTTC. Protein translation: CAWSVRRGLNEQFF.